The clone carrying this TCR beta chain appeared once. Its cognate antigen is unknown. The primer mix had 60 Vbeta and 13 Jbeta primers. TCRdb keeps only in-frame clones here, not all; method: immunoSEQ multiplex PCR. The table includes 100,000 to 150,000 clones, roughly 78% detected once. With V trimmed by 5 bases and J by 6 bases, 16 bases remained unmatched. This CDR3 comprises 16 residues. Per the germline V gene, CDR1 is MNHEY and CDR2 is SMNVEV (reference sequence). The source of the sample is a study of cytomegalovirus exposure and HLA in healthy donors. Study-level results: Beyond CMV serostatus, there was no information to go on about immune exposure. Reportedly, HLA-A and HLA-B alleles of most subjects were accurately predicted from TCR beta. It was reportedly the case that the classifier diagnosed cytomegalovirus status with high specificity and sensitivity.

The sample consisted of PBMCs. The TCR originated in a man younger than 40 in good health and CMV-seropositive. The V and J genes are TRBV27 and TRBJ2-7; 7 bases fit TRBD1. The CDR3 reads CASSHDRAIFLSEQYF. The CDR3 DNA sequence: TGTGCCAGCAGTCACGACAGGGCGATCTTTCTCTCCGAGCAGTACTTC.